This T cell receptor beta chain is drawn from a study of T cell responses to AZD1222 COVID-19 vaccine. Regarding the study as a whole: Regions 160-218 and 743-854 dominated among vaccine-associated CD4 TCRs spanning spike.

With regard to this clone: Its matching antigen is unknown.

The repertoire was sequenced with immunoSEQ multiplex PCR; TCRdb's copy has only in-frame clones and lacks some. In the table there are 140,000 or so clones, roughly 93% of which are singletons. CDR3 size: 16 residues. V was pared by 4 bases and J by 7 bases, with 12 bases of the junction left unmatched. CDR1 is SGHTS, CDR2 YDEGEE, per germline. The origin of this receptor is an adult who had recovered from COVID-19. The rearrangement uses TRBV5-8 and TRBJ2-1, with 9 positions matching TRBD1. Material: peripheral blood, obtained after recovery from COVID-19. The CDR3 region has the DNA TGTGCCAGCAGCCGGAGGTCTCCGGGACAGGGTAATGAGCAGTTCTTC. Residues: CASSRRSPGQGNEQFF.